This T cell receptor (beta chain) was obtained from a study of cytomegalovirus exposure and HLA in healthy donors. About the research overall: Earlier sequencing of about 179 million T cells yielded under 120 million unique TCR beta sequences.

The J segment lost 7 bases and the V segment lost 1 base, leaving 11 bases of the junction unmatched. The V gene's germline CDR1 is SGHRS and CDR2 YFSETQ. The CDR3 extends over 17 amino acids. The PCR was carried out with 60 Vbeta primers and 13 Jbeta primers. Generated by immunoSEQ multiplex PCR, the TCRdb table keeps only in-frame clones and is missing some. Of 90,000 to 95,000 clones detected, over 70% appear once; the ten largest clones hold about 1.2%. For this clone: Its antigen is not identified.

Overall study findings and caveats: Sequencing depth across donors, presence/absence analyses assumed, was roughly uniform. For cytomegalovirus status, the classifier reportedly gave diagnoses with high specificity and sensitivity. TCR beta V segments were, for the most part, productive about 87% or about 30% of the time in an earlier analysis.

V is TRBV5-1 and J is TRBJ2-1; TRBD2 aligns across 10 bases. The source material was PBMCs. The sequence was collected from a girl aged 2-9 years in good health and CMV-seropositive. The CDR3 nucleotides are TGCGCCAGCAGCTTGACCGCCGGGACTAGCGTCTCGAATGAGCAGTTCTTC. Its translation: CASSLTAGTSVSNEQFF.